This section outlines one TCR beta chain sequence together with its context. This receptor's antigen is unknown. There are no base qualities to consult, and no much larger clone falls within one base. The data derive from a study of cytomegalovirus exposure and HLA in healthy donors (dated by TCRdb to about 2017). Study-level background: According to an earlier analysis of several hundred of the donors, roughly 180 million T cells yielded 90 million to 140 million unique TCR beta sequences and approximately 300 Gb of sequence data. An early release that covered about 640 HLA-typed donors contained approximately 290 gigabases of sequencing data and about 84 million unique TCR sequences. Of the roughly 410 genotyped donors, approximately 81% were placed in the genetic ancestry cluster associated with self-reported Caucasian donors. The study was designed to test whether signatures of past pathogen exposure could be identified by cataloging public T cell receptors. The study profiled the T cell repertoires of fewer than 850 subjects by immunosequencing and related them to cytomegalovirus serostatus. A separate validation cohort of about 110 different subjects was used in addition to the 666-subject first cohort. The study combined high-throughput TCR immunosequencing, statistical association of individual TCRs with disease status, and machine learning to predict cytomegalovirus infection status. A later analysis re-examined previously published TCR beta repertoires from over 500 donors and added high-resolution HLA genotyping to investigate patterns of TCR occurrence. The later analysis used no new phenotypic data to find candidate immune exposures, relying instead on TCR beta sequences and their occurrence across donors. An earlier analysis of about 600 of the donors used high-throughput TCR beta sequencing to judge whether each TCR beta V gene segment behaved as functional or pseudogenic. Donor age, sex, ethnicity and CMV serostatus were compiled alongside the repertoire data. Genome-wide SNP genotypes for about three fifths of the 666 donors were used in a later genetic analysis, which treated that subset as a discovery cohort. Every discovery cohort repertoire had been produced on one sequencing platform. HLA typing included class I and class II loci at four-digit resolution. Typing coverage differed by locus: A, B, C, DRB1 and DQB1 were typed in about 629-640 donors, DQA1 in roughly 500, DPA1 in 606, and DPB1 in 450 to 490. Because of strong linkage in the cohort, five DR-DQ haplotypes were treated as single units for association and clustering. On average, roughly 200,000 unique TCR beta nucleotide sequences were sequenced per donor among some 430 genotyped donors of the cohort, with 15% to 20% of those sequences being non-productive.

From the germline V gene, CDR1 is MRHNA and CDR2 is SNTAGT. The CDR3 covers 16 residues, taking in both the cysteine and the phenylalanine. Solely the CDR3 DNA is kept, with 48 bases framed from the first base. V trim: 4 bases; J trim: 7 bases; unmatched bases: 9. In total, 500 to 700 healthy bone marrow donors made up the cohort. At the time of sampling, every cohort member was nominally healthy, though immune exposures that went unrecorded were likely present. The donor tested CMV seropositive and was one of the 289 seropositive cohort members. Every donor gave a peripheral blood sample, and the peripheral blood mononuclear cells from that sample were used for TCR beta sequencing. The Qiagen DNeasy Blood Extraction Kit was used to extract genomic DNA from the blood cell samples. The library relied on the immunoSEQ multiplex PCR assay. For the multiplex PCR, a mixture combining 60 forward primers for TCR Vbeta segments and 13 reverse primers for TCR Jbeta segments was used. The CDR3 region of rearranged TCR beta genes was amplified from genomic DNA by a multiplex PCR assay. The amplified TCR beta libraries were sequenced on the Illumina HiSeq System as 87-base-pair reads. The authors' pipeline ran thus. Across the 500 to 750 repertoires, a later analysis counted approximately 83 million unique TCR beta chains, 8.5 million to 12 million of which were shared by at least two donors. A nearest-neighbor algorithm error-corrected the raw reads and collapsed the reads into unique sequences, merging closely related sequences to remove PCR and sequencing errors. CDR3 sequences were aligned to IMGT reference sequences to assign V, D and J gene segments. Each retained sequence needed at least a six-nucleotide match to both a V gene segment and a J gene segment. A rearrangement was called productive if the CDR3 had no stop codons and remained in frame with V and J, and every other rearrangement was called non-productive. CDR3 was defined by IMGT convention, running from the second conserved V-encoded cysteine to the conserved J-encoded phenylalanine. The earlier analysis of some 580 of the donors excluded any sequence lacking an unambiguous match to a single V gene segment. In an earlier analysis of about 590 of the donors, a V segment was called functional when productive rearrangements were above 56.7%, and segregating when the standard deviation between donors exceeded 5%. To diagnose cytomegalovirus status from the catalog of TCR beta chain sequences, a statistical classification framework was built. V and J gene assignment, in a later analysis, came from comparing TCR nucleotide sequences with IMGT/GENE-DB human TR gene sequences. In a later analysis, CDR3 sequences and most-parsimonious VDJ recombination scenarios were assigned using the TCRdist pipeline. In a later analysis, each TCR beta chain was defined by its CDR3 amino acid sequence together with its V-gene family, and reads without a unique V-gene family were excluded. In a later analysis, several hundred highly shared, low-generation-probability nucleotide sequences were removed to address suspected cross-contamination and a sequencing artifact. A later analysis calculated a clonal expansion index for each public chain from normalized within-repertoire ranks of inferred template counts. In a later analysis, generation probabilities were computed using a VDJ recombination model fitted to out-of-frame rearrangements, and the results were checked against IGoR. Hypergeometric tests were used in a later analysis to score TCR-TCR, TCR-HLA and TCR-CMV co-occurrence, with a repertoire-size bias correction applied to the TCR pairs. False discovery rates were estimated in a later analysis by permuting HLA or CMV assignments 20 times. In a later analysis, co-occurring TCRs were grouped using DBSCAN, and TCRdist sequence similarity was added for clustering within HLA-allele-positive subsets. Repertoires with fewer than 30,000 or more than 120,000 public chains were left out of co-occurrence clustering, as were four to six repertoires with anomalous nucleotide sharing. This immuneACCESS table, as held by TCRdb, lists in-frame sequences with V and J called but not all clones. Of the missing ones, under half trace to an unresolved V gene in checked studies; the others have no known cause. The DNA gave D and trimming, while V, J and clone size come from that table. This sample lists over 80,000 clones; around 82% were detected once. Together, the top ten hold 3% to 3.5% of the sample.

Results and caveats for the whole study, not just this receptor: In vitro tests confirmed that a few of the cytomegalovirus-associated TCR beta chains recognize cytomegalovirus antigens. A later genetic analysis associated a missense DCLRE1C variant with V-gene and J-gene trimming of TCR beta chains, and an independent cohort replicated the association. A further reported finding was that TCR beta sequences accurately predicted the HLA-A and HLA-B alleles for most subjects in the first cohort. The authors suggested that the approach could potentially be extended to other disease states and immunological phenotypes. The classifier was reported to diagnose cytomegalovirus status with high specificity and sensitivity in both the original and validation cohorts. Most TCR sequences were seen in very few donors, while some public TCRs were found in many individuals. Strong co-occurrence of HLA alleles, especially DR and DQ, made assigning TCR associations to individual alleles difficult. The only immune exposure information available for the cohort was CMV serostatus. A later analysis found that HLA-associated TCR beta chains were more clonally expanded and had lower generation probabilities than equally common non-associated chains. The cohort was sequenced for TCR beta chains only, and without alpha or paired-chain data the features that could be detected were limited. A later analysis found that most CMV-associated TCR beta chains appeared HLA-restricted, with HLA associations seemingly driven largely by CMV exposure. Broadly in line with IMGT annotations, most TCR beta V segments showed up in productive rearrangements about 90% or about 30% of the time in an earlier analysis of under 700 of the donors. Because HLA typing was unavailable for some donors at each locus, only the typed subset was used in association tests. Presence/absence analyses assumed roughly uniform sequencing depth across donors, an assumption that may not hold. A later analysis found that TCR association rates varied across HLA loci, with DRB1 alleles showing the most associated TCRs and HLA-C alleles the fewest. Compared with the roughly 710-donor mean, donors in an Asian-associated ancestry cluster had fewer N-insertions in productive TCRs, according to a later genetic analysis. In a later analysis, several top co-occurrence clusters were reported to appear linked to parvovirus B19, influenza, CMV and Epstein-Barr virus. Because the 87-base-pair reads could not distinguish some IMGT-functional V segments, including TRBV6-2 and TRBV6-3, those segments were excluded. Linkage disequilibrium might explain the correlated functional status among segregating V segments, but an unknown experimental factor could not be excluded. The study gave a list of under 200 TCR beta chains associated with cytomegalovirus. A group of highly shared sequence variants was considered likely to be a technical artifact of the sequencing pipeline. In a later analysis, 16,951 TCR beta sequences were associated with specific HLA alleles at a false discovery rate of 0.05. Because counts were too low, 15 or so rarely observed V segments, including chromosome 9 orphons, were excluded from the earlier analysis of fewer than 650 of the donors.

Sequences were obtained from PBMCs. This TCR was recovered from a man aged 25 to 40 in good health and CMV-seropositive. The chain was built from TRBV6-4 and TRBJ2-2, with 10 bases aligning to TRBD2. Here is the DNA: TGTGCCAGCAGTGCCCAACCTAGCGGGAGCGTCGGGGAGCTGTTTTTT. Its product reads: CASSAQPSGSVGELFF.